The text below deals with one TCR beta chain. The antigen it recognizes is unknown. Base quality data are lacking; no much larger clone is found one base away. The sample is drawn from a study of CD8+CD57+ T cells in acquired aplastic anemia (dated by TCRdb to 2016 to 2019). Regarding the study in general: Extracted DNA from sorted CD4+ and CD8+ cells averaged around 3.2 ug, ranging from about 0.17 to 27.4 ug. A CD8+CD57+ expansion meant a frequency higher than the mean frequency seen in healthy subjects.

Paper-wide results and their limitations: Patients and healthy controls showed no significant difference in CD8+ Simpson's diversity (P=0.060). Approximately 27 CD8+ CDR3 sequences were found in both patients and controls but appeared to be highly expressed in patients and within the immunodominant clones of the patients.

Genomic DNA was used as template for profiling of TCR beta VDJ combinations and CDR3 sequences. An Illumina HiSeq 2000 was the platform used for TCR repertoire sequencing. The original pipeline was this. Repertoire assessment relied on Simpson's diversity index, CDR3 size and DJ length profiles, and TRBV/TRBJ rearrangement plots. The most abundant DNA sequence in the deep sequencing data was defined as the immunodominant clone. CDR3 amino acid sequences were screened for sharing across subjects and compared with published repertoires and the VDJdb database. TCRdb reworked the public reads: Q25 trimming with fastp, MiXCR clone assembly, productive beta chains retained. Entries are consolidated by CDR3 protein sequence, retaining the most common genes and DNA. TCRdb assigned the V and J calls; the authors' analysis was not used. This sample holds about 160,000 distinct CDR3 sequences; 71% were observed only once. In total, the top ten clones hold approximately 42% of the sample.

Expansion of CD8+CD57+ cells had been shown by flow cytometry in the patients chosen for sequencing. Every patient had a diagnosis of severe acquired aplastic anemia based on International Study of Aplastic Anemia and Agranulocytosis and Camitta criteria. At the time blood was sampled, none of the patients had received any therapy. In this study, sorted CD4+ and CD8+ T cells from the blood of healthy subjects and of severe aplastic anemia patients had their TCR repertoires deep-sequenced. Patients were enrolled under clinicaltrials.gov protocols 00001620, 01623167, 00001397, 00071045, 00081523 and 00961064 in the USA. Ficoll-Paque density gradient centrifugation was used to isolate peripheral blood mononuclear cells. CD4+ and CD8+ T cells were sorted by FACS or magnetic beads before DNA extraction. The CDR3 starts with the cysteine, ends with the phenylalanine, and has 15 residues. Here the CDR3 DNA is all that survives: 45 bases in frame from base 1. V ends up 0 bases short and J 5 bases short, with an unmatched junction base count of 7. Taken from the germline V gene (reference sequence), the CDR1 and CDR2 loops are LNHNV and YYDKDF.

The sequence links TRBV15 to TRBJ2-7; the junction holds 7 bases that match TRBD2. The clonotype comes from a human donor with aplastic anemia. The sample was sorted CD4+, CD8+, or CD8+CD57+ T cells (not recorded which) from PBMCs. The CDR3 sequence is CATSRDFAGVNEQYF. The DNA sequence is given as TGTGCCACCAGCAGAGATTTCGCGGGAGTGAACGAGCAGTACTTC.